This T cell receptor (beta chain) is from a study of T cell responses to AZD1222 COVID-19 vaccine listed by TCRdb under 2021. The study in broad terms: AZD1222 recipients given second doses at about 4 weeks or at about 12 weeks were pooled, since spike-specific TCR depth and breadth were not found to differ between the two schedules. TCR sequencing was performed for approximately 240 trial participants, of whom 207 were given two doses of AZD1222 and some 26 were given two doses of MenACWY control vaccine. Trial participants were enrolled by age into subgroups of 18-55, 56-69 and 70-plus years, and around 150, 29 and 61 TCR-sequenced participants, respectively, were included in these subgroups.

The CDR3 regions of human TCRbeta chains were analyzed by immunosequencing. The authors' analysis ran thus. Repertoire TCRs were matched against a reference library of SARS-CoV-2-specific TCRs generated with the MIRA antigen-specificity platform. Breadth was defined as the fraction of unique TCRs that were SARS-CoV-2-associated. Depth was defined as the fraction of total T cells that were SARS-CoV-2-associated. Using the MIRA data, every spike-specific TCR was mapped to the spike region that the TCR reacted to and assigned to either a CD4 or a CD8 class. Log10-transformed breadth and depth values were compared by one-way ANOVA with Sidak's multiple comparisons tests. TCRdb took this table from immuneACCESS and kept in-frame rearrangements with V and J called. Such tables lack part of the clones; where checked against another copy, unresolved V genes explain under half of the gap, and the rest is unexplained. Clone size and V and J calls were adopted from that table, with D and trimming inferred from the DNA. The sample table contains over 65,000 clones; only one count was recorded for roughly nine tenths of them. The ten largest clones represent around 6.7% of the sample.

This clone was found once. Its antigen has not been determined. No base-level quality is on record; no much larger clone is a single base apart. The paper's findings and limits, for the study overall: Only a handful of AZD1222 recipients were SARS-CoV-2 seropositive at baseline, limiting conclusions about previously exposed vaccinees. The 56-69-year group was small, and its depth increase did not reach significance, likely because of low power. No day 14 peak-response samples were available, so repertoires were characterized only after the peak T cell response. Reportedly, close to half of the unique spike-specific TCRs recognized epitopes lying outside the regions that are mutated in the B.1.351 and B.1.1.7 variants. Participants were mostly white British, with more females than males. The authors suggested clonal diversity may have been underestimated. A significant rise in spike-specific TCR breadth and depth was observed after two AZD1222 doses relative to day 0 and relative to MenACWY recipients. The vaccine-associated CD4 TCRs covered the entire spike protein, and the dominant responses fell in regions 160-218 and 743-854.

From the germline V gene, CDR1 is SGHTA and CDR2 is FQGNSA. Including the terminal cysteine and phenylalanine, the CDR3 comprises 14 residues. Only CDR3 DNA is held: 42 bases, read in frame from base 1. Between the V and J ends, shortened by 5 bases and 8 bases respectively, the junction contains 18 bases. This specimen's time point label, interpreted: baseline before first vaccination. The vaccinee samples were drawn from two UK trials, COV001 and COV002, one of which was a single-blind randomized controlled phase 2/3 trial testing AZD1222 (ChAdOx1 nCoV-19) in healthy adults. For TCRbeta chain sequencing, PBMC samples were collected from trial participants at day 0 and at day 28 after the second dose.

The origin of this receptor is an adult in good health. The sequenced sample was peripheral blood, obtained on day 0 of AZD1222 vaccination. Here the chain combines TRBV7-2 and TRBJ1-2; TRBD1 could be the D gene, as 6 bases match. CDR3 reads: CASSKAQGGWGYTF. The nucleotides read TGTGCCAGCAGCAAAGCACAGGGTGGATGGGGCTACACCTTC.